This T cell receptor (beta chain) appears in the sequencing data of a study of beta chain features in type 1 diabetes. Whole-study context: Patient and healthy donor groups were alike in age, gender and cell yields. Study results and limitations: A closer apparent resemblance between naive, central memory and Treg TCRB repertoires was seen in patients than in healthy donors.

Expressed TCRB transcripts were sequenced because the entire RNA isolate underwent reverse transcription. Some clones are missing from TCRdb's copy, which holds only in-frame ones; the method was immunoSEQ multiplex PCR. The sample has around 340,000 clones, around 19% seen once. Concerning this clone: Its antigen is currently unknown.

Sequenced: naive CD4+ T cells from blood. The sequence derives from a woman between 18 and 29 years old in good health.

In DNA, the CDR3 is TGTGCCAGCAGCTTTACAGGGTTTCAGCCCCAGCATTTT. Protein sequence: CASSFTGFQPQHF. The chain employs TRBV7-2 and TRBJ1-5; perhaps TRBD1 as D (6 bases). Per the germline V gene, CDR1 is SGHTA and CDR2 is FQGNSA. The CDR3 loop spans 13 amino acids. Trimming shortened V by 3 bases and J by 6 bases, and 9 bases separated the two germline ends.